The rows below give T cell receptor beta chains drawn from one sample of a study of blood T cell repertoires in COVID-19. Profiling relied on immunoSEQ multiplex PCR, and the TCRdb table lists in-frame clones only, not all of them. The data show some 97,000 clones, about nine tenths seen once. Sequenced sample: peripheral blood. The receptor set was obtained from a man aged 50 to 59 with active COVID-19. CDR3s include the opening cysteine and the closing phenylalanine or tryptophan. D genes are given only for firm matches. Clone size is shown for a subset of rows, as once, few, many or a class of expanded clone.

d_gene	v_gene	abundance	j_gene	CDR3aa	CDR3nt
.	TRBV5-1	once	TRBJ1-4	CASSLEGVYEKLFF	TGCGCCAGCAGCTTGGAAGGGGTGTATGAAAAACTGTTTTTT
.	TRBV5-4	.	TRBJ2-1	CASSPNLEQRSYNEQFF	TGTGCCAGCAGCCCTAACCTAGAACAGCGGTCCTACAATGAGCAGTTCTTC
TRBD2	TRBV14	.	TRBJ2-3	CASSQGKLAGADTQYF	TGTGCCAGCAGCCAAGGAAAACTAGCGGGAGCAGATACGCAGTATTTT
.	TRBV4-2	.	TRBJ1-2	CASSQGARQEGFNYGYTF	TGTGCCAGCAGCCAAGGAGCTCGACAGGAAGGATTTAACTATGGCTACACCTTC
.	TRBV7-3	.	TRBJ2-3	CASSLNLGLLASTDTQYF	TGTGCCAGCAGCTTAAATTTGGGGCTTTTAGCTAGCACAGATACGCAGTATTTT
TRBD1	TRBV5-1	.	TRBJ2-5	CASSYDREETQYF	TGCGCCAGCAGCTACGACAGGGAAGAGACCCAGTACTTC
.	TRBV28	few	TRBJ1-2	CASSLSHSQLNYGYTF	TGTGCCAGCAGTTTATCCCACTCACAGCTTAACTATGGCTACACCTTC
TRBD1	TRBV19	.	TRBJ1-5	CASSINKGASNQPQHF	TGTGCCAGTAGTATCAATAAGGGGGCTTCTAATCAGCCCCAGCATTTT
TRBD2	TRBV5-1	.	TRBJ2-2	CASSYIAGGHTGELFF	TGCGCCAGCAGCTATATAGCGGGGGGGCACACCGGGGAGCTGTTTTTT
.	TRBV5-1	.	TRBJ2-1	CASSPTRPSSYNEQFF	TGCGCCAGCAGCCCCACTCGTCCGAGCTCCTACAATGAGCAGTTCTTC
.	TRBV6-4	.	TRBJ2-5	CASSDLFSETQYF	TGTGCCAGCAGTGATTTATTTTCTGAGACCCAGTACTTC
TRBD1	TRBV24-1	.	TRBJ2-5	CATSSTGQETQYF	TGTGCCACCAGTTCGACAGGGCAAGAGACCCAGTACTTC
TRBD1	TRBV19	.	TRBJ2-7	CASSLQGGSYEQYF	TGTGCCAGTAGTCTACAGGGGGGCTCCTACGAGCAGTACTTC
.	TRBV6-1	.	TRBJ2-3	CASSDRWGTDTQYF	TGTGCCAGCAGTGACAGGTGGGGCACAGATACGCAGTATTTT
.	TRBV19	.	TRBJ1-4	CASSPGNTNEKLFF	TGTGCCAGTAGTCCAGGGAATACTAATGAAAAACTGTTTTTT
.	TRBV24-1	once	TRBJ2-1	CATSETDRSSYNEQFF	TGTGCCACCAGTGAAACAGACAGGAGCTCCTACAATGAGCAGTTCTTC
TRBD2	TRBV28	.	TRBJ2-2	CASSPPGGRKRELFF	TGTGCCAGCAGTCCCCCGGGGGGTAGGAAAAGGGAGCTGTTTTTT
.	TRBV10-3	.	TRBJ1-2	CAISVSGGHYGYTF	TGTGCCATCAGTGTCTCCGGCGGGCACTATGGCTACACCTTC
.	TRBV27	.	TRBJ2-1	CASRAGTEQFF	TGTGCCAGCAGGGCGGGGACGGAGCAGTTCTTC
.	TRBV7-9	few	TRBJ1-1	CASSYAGGNTEAFF	TGTGCCAGCAGCTATGCAGGTGGAAACACTGAAGCTTTCTTT
.	TRBV6-1	.	TRBJ1-1	CASSERRSGWDTEAFF	TGTGCCAGCAGTGAAAGACGGTCAGGTTGGGACACTGAAGCTTTCTTT
.	TRBV27	once	TRBJ2-3	CASRTVTDTQYF	TGTGCCAGCAGGACAGTCACAGATACGCAGTATTTT
.	TRBV6-5	.	TRBJ1-5	CASSYDSRSNQPQHF	TGTGCCAGCAGTTACGACAGCCGAAGTAATCAGCCCCAGCATTTT
TRBD1	TRBV3-1/TRBV3-2	.	TRBJ2-7	CASARTGGYYEQYF	TGTGCCAGCGCTAGGACAGGGGGATACTACGAGCAGTACTTC
TRBD2	TRBV11-2	.	TRBJ2-4	CASSPLASGGYGNIQYF	TGTGCCAGCAGCCCCTTGGCTAGCGGGGGTTATGGAAACATTCAGTACTTC
TRBD1	TRBV27	.	TRBJ2-1	CASSSLRLGQTGNEQFF	TGTGCCAGCAGTTCCCTCCGGCTGGGACAGACGGGGAATGAGCAGTTCTTC
TRBD2	TRBV10-1	.	TRBJ2-2	CASNRTSGGTGELFF	TGCGCCAGCAACCGGACTAGCGGGGGTACCGGGGAGCTGTTTTTT
.	TRBV19	.	TRBJ1-1	CASRIRANTEAFF	TGTGCCAGTAGGATCAGGGCGAACACTGAAGCTTTCTTT
.	TRBV7-8	.	TRBJ1-2	CASSLGAVGSGGYTF	TGTGCCAGCAGCTTGGGGGCTGTAGGTTCGGGTGGCTACACCTTC
TRBD2	TRBV5-5	.	TRBJ2-5	CASRGTSGDQETQYF	TGTGCCAGCAGAGGGACTAGCGGGGACCAAGAGACCCAGTACTTC
.	TRBV5-8	.	TRBJ1-5	CASSRQSNQPQHF	TGTGCCAGCTCGCGGCAGAGCAATCAGCCCCAGCATTTT
TRBD1	TRBV6-5	.	TRBJ1-4	CASSSRTGAREKLFF	TGTGCCAGCAGTTCCCGGACAGGGGCTAGGGAAAAACTGTTTTTT
TRBD2	TRBV24-1	.	TRBJ2-3	CATSKTSGRTDTQYF	TGTGCCACAAGTAAGACTAGCGGACGCACAGATACGCAGTATTTT
.	TRBV30	.	TRBJ2-4	CAWSSGGVKNIQYF	TGTGCCTGGAGCTCAGGAGGGGTCAAAAACATTCAGTACTTC
.	TRBV7-9	.	TRBJ2-3	CASSSDSTDTQYF	TGTGCCAGCAGCTCGGACTCCACAGATACGCAGTATTTT
.	TRBV7-8	.	TRBJ1-6	CASSLRQSPSPLHF	TGTGCCAGCAGCCTAAGACAGTCCCCTTCACCCCTCCACTTT
TRBD1	TRBV3-1/TRBV3-2	.	TRBJ1-2	CASSLPGGGYTF	TGTGCCAGCAGCTTACCAGGGGGTGGCTACACCTTC
.	TRBV4-1	.	TRBJ2-2	CASRRSEASNTGELFF	TGCGCCAGCAGGCGTTCGGAGGCTTCGAACACCGGGGAGCTGTTTTTT
.	TRBV5-4	.	TRBJ1-6	CASSAEISYNSPLHF	TGTGCCAGCAGCGCGGAGATCTCCTATAATTCACCCCTCCACTTT
.	TRBV7-9	.	TRBJ1-4	CASSFYREEEKLFF	TGTGCCAGCAGCTTTTACAGGGAAGAGGAAAAACTGTTTTTT
.	TRBV4-2	.	TRBJ2-3	CASSQSGGAGTDTQYF	TGTGCCAGCAGCCAGTCAGGTGGGGCGGGCACAGATACGCAGTATTTT
.	TRBV30	.	TRBJ1-5	CAWSVDRFGNQPQHF	TGTGCCTGGAGTGTAGACAGATTTGGCAATCAGCCCCAGCATTTT
TRBD2	TRBV7-8	.	TRBJ2-5	CASSLGLAVQETQYF	TGTGCCAGCAGCCTCGGACTAGCGGTACAAGAGACCCAGTACTTC
TRBD2	TRBV7-2	.	TRBJ2-1	CASSFESGGNREQFF	TGTGCCAGCAGCTTTGAGAGCGGGGGAAACCGAGAGCAGTTCTTC
.	TRBV5-3	.	TRBJ2-3	CARRGWGPTGSTDTQYF	TGTGCCAGAAGGGGGTGGGGCCCGACTGGTAGCACAGATACGCAGTATTTT
.	TRBV18	.	TRBJ2-2	CASSPSNTGELFF	TGTGCCAGCTCACCCTCGAACACCGGGGAGCTGTTTTTT
TRBD1	TRBV5-4	.	TRBJ1-1	CASSTGQGSNTEAFF	TGTGCCAGCAGCACCGGACAGGGGAGCAACACTGAAGCTTTCTTT
.	TRBV3-1/TRBV3-2	.	TRBJ1-3	CASSQGGGGVSGNTIYF	TGTGCCAGCAGCCAAGGGGGAGGGGGAGTCTCTGGAAACACCATATATTTT
TRBD1	TRBV5-5	.	TRBJ1-3	CASSWGQGRENTIYF	TGTGCCAGCAGCTGGGGACAGGGGCGAGAGAACACCATATATTTT
TRBD2	TRBV11-3	once	TRBJ2-3	CASSLVSGGAPTQYF	TGTGCCAGCAGCTTAGTCTCCGGGGGGGCCCCTACGCAGTATTTT
.	TRBV4-1	.	TRBJ1-5	CASSQEEGINQPQHF	TGCGCCAGCAGCCAAGAGGAGGGAATCAATCAGCCCCAGCATTTT
TRBD1	TRBV11-2	once	TRBJ1-2	CASSPWGTALGYTF	TGTGCCAGCAGCCCCTGGGGGACAGCCCTAGGCTACACCTTC
.	TRBV7-8	.	TRBJ2-1	CASSNSLLRTQGEQFF	TGTGCCAGCAGCAATAGTCTCTTGCGCACCCAGGGTGAGCAGTTCTTC
TRBD2	TRBV3-1/TRBV3-2	.	TRBJ2-3	CASSQLAGVDITDTQYF	TGTGCCAGCAGCCAGCTAGCGGGAGTTGATATCACAGATACGCAGTATTTT
.	TRBV2	.	TRBJ1-2	CASSEEGEYGYTF	TGTGCCAGCAGTGAAGAGGGGGAATATGGCTACACCTTC
TRBD1	TRBV7-2	few	TRBJ2-7	CASSYWTGLEQYF	TGTGCCAGCAGCTACTGGACAGGGCTCGAGCAGTACTTC
.	TRBV5-4	few	TRBJ1-1	CASSLARANTEAFF	TGTGCCAGCAGCTTGGCCAGGGCCAACACTGAAGCTTTCTTT
TRBD2	TRBV4-1	.	TRBJ2-3	CASSHSGFGTDTQYF	TGCGCCAGCAGCCATAGCGGGTTTGGCACAGATACGCAGTATTTT
.	TRBV24-1	.	TRBJ2-2	CATSRGYSGELFF	TGTGCCACCAGCCGGGGGTATAGCGGGGAGCTGTTTTTT
TRBD2	TRBV3-1/TRBV3-2	.	TRBJ2-1	CASREGLAGADEQFF	TGTGCCAGCAGGGAAGGACTAGCGGGGGCGGATGAGCAGTTCTTC